The subject of this entry is one TCR beta chain. These data belong to a study of blood T cells in healthy people across ages. The CDR3 spans 16 residues. Germline V CDR1 and CDR2: MNHNY, SVGAGI (reference sequence). The V and J ends lost 7 bases and 3 bases, in that order; junction bases with no gene match: 12. Using a J-beta primer mix together with a sample-barcoded 5' primer, a second PCR was run for roughly 7 to 12 cycles. MiXCR, applied by TCRdb to the 5' RACE reads, yields one record per CDR3 protein. This sample has around 1,000,000 distinct CDR3 sequences, with more than 30% found just once. The sequenced sample consisted of blood. V and J are TRBV6-6 and TRBJ1-5, with 7 bases that match TRBD1. This TCR derives from a man aged 18 to 29 in good health. CDR3 residues: CASTLEGATSNQPQHF. CDR3 DNA sequence: TGTGCCAGCACGCTAGAGGGGGCTACGTCCAATCAGCCCCAGCATTTT.